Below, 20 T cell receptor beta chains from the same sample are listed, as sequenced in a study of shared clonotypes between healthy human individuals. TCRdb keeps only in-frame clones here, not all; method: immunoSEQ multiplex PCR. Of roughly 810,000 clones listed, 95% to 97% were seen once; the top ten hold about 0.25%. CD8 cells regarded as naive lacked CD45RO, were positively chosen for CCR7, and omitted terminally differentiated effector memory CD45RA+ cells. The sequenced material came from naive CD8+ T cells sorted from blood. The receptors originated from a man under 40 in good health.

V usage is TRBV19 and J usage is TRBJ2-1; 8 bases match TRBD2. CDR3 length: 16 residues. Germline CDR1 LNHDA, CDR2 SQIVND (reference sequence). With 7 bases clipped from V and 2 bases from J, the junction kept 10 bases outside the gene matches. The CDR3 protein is CASTGRAGGPYNEQFF. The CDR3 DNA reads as TGTGCCAGTACTGGGAGGGCGGGAGGCCCCTACAATGAGCAGTTCTTC.

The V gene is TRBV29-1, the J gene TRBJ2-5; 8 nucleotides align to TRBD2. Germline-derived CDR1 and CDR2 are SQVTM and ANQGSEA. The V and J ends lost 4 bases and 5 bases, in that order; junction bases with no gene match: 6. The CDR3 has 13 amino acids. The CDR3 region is CSVVWASGETQYF. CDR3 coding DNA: TGCAGCGTTGTATGGGCTAGCGGGGAGACCCAGTACTTC.

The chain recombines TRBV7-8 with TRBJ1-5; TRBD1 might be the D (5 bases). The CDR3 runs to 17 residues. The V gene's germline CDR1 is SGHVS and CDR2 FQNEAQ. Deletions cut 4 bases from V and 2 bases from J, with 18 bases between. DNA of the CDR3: TGTGCCAGCAGCTATGAAGGGGCCTTCACTGGCAATCAGCCCCAGCATTTT. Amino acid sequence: CASSYEGAFTGNQPQHF.

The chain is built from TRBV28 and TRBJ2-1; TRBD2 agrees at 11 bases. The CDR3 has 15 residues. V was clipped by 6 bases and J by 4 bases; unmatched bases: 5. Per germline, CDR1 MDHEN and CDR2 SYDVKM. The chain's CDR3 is CASSSTSGAYNEQFF. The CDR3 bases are TGTGCCAGCAGCTCGACTAGCGGGGCGTACAATGAGCAGTTCTTC.

The CDR3 DNA is TGCAGTGCCCACAGGGTTGAGACCCAGTACTTC. This gives the protein CSAHRVETQYF. The gene calls are TRBV20-1 and TRBJ2-5, with a weak D call TRBD1 (6 bases). The CDR3 length is 11 residues. V was shortened by 6 bases and J by 5 bases, with 10 bases between the two germline ends. The V gene's germline CDR1 is DFQATT and CDR2 SNEGSKA (reference sequence).

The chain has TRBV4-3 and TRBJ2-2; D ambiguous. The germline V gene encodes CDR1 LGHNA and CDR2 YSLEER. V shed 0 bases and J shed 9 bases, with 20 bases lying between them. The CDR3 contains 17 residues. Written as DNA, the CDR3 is TGCGCCAGCAGCCAAGATATTTCGATTCAGCCCGAACGGGAGCTGTTTTTT. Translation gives CASSQDISIQPERELFF.

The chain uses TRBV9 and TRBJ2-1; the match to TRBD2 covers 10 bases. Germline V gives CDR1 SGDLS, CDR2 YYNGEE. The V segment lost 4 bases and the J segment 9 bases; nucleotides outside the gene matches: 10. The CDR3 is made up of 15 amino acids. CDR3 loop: CASSTNSGRLGEQFF. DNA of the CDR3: TGTGCCAGCAGCACAAATAGCGGGAGGCTAGGTGAGCAGTTCTTC.

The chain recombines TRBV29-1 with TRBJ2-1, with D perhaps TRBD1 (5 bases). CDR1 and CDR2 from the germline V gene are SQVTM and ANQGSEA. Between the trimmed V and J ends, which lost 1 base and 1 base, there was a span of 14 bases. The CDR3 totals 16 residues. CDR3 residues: CSVEGGRGISYNEQFF. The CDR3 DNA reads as TGCAGCGTTGAAGGAGGAAGGGGTATTTCCTACAATGAGCAGTTCTTC.

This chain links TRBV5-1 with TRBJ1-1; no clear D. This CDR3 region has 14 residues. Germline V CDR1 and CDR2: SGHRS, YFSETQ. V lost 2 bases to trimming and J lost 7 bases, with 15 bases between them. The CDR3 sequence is CASSFWRAQDEAFF. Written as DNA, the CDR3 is TGCGCCAGCAGCTTCTGGAGGGCTCAGGATGAAGCTTTCTTT.

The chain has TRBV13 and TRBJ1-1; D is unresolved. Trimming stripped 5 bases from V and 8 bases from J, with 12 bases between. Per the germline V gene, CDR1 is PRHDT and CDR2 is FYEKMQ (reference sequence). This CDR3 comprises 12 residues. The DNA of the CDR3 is TGTGCCAGCAGCGGCGCGAAGGCCGAAGCTTTCTTT. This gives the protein CASSGAKAEAFF.

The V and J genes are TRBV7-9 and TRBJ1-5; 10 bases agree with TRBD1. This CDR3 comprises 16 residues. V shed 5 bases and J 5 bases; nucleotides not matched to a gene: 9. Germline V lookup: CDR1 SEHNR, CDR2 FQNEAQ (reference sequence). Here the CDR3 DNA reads TGTGCCAGCAGCCCGTTATTGACAGGGGGCCATCAGCCCCAGCATTTT. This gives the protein CASSPLLTGGHQPQHF. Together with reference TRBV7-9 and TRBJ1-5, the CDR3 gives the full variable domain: DTGVSQNPRHKITKRGQNVTFRCDPISEHNRLYWYRQTLGQGPEFLTYFQNEAQLEKSRLLSDRFSAERPKGSFSTLEIQRTEQGDSAMYLCASSPLLTGGHQPQHFGDGTRLSIL.

CDR3 amino acids: CAYTGTRPYEQYF. For the CDR3, the DNA is TGTGCTTATACAGGTACGCGGCCCTACGAGCAGTACTTC. V usage is TRBV30 and J usage is TRBJ2-7, with D possibly TRBD1 on 5 matching bases. This CDR3 has 13 amino acids. In germline, CDR1 is GTSNPN, CDR2 SVGIG (reference sequence).

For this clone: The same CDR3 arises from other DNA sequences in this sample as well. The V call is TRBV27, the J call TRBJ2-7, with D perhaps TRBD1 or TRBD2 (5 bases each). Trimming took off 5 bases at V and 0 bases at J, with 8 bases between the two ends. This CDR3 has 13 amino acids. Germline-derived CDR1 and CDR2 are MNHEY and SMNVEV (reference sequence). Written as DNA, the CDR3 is TGTGCCAGCAGTCTTGGGACCTCCTACGAGCAGTACTTC. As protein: CASSLGTSYEQYF.

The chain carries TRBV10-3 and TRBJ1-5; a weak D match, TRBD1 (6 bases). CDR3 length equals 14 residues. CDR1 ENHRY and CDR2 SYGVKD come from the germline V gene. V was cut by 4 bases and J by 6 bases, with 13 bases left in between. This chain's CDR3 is CAISAEGGGQPQHF. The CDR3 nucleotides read TGTGCCATCAGTGCGGAGGGAGGGGGTCAGCCCCAGCATTTT.

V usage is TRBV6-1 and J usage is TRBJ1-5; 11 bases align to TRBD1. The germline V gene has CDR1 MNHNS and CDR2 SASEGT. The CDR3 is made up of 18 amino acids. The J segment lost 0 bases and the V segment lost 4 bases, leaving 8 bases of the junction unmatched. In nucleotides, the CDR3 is TGTGCCAGCAGTGTGACCCGGGACAGGGGGTTTAGCAATCAGCCCCAGCATTTT. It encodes CASSVTRDRGFSNQPQHF.

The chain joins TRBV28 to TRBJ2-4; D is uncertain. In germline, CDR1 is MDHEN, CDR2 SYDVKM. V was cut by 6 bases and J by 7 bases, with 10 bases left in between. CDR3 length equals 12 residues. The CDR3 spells CASSLSVNIQYF. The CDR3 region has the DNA TGTGCCAGCAGCCTCAGCGTCAACATTCAGTACTTC.

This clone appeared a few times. The CDR3 bases are TGTGCCAGCAGTCCGGGACAAGAGACCGGGGAGCTGTTTTTT. This codes for CASSPGQETGELFF. This chain uses TRBV11-3 with TRBJ2-2; TRBD1 is a possible D gene (6 bases). Trimming stripped 6 bases from V and 5 bases from J, with 13 bases between. From germline, CDR1 is SGHNT and CDR2 YENEEA. The CDR3 contains 14 residues.

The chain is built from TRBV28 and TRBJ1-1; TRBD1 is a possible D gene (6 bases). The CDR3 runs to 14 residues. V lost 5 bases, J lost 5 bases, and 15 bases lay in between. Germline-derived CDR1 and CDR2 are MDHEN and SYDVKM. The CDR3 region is CASSIRGFGTEAFF. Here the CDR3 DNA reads TGTGCCAGCAGTATCAGGGGCTTTGGTACTGAAGCTTTCTTT.

For the CDR3, the DNA is TGCGCCAGCAGCTCCGGCGGCGGGAGGGCACCAAGCTCCTACAATGAGCAGTTCTTC. It is translated as CASSSGGGRAPSSYNEQFF. The chain employs TRBV5-1 and TRBJ2-1; 9 bases fit TRBD2. The CDR3 is made up of 19 amino acids. Trimming removed 3 bases from V and 0 bases from J; junction bases left unmatched: 13. The germline gives CDR1 SGHRS, CDR2 YFSETQ.

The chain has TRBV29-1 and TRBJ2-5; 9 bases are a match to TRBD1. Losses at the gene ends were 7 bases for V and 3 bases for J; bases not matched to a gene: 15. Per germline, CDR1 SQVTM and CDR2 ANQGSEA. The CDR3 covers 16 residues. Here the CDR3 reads CSAYGWDRAAEETQYF. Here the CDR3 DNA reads TGCAGCGCGTATGGTTGGGACAGGGCAGCGGAAGAGACCCAGTACTTC.